This T cell receptor beta chain was sequenced in a study of T-cell reconstitution after alpha-beta-depleted transplantation in children. Unique molecular identifiers were used in preparing the TCRbeta library. TCRdb analysed the PCR reads with MiXCR anew, one entry per CDR3 protein. In the table there are a few hundred thousand distinct CDR3 sequences, over 9.5% of which are singletons. V was trimmed by 11 bases and J by 6 bases, leaving 12 bases between them. The CDR3 totals 11 residues. Material: PBMCs, obtained before TCRalphabeta/CD19-depleted stem cell transplant. The clonotype comes from a boy under two years old with acute myeloid leukemia, due to receive a stem cell transplant. The chain recombines TRBV12-3 or TRBV12-4 with TRBJ2-3, with a weak D call TRBD2 (5 bases). The CDR3, as DNA: TGTGCCGGCACCTCGGGGGATACGCAGTATTTT. It yields the protein CAGTSGDTQYF.